The present T cell receptor (beta chain) was sequenced within a study of T cells expressing NK-cell markers. TCRdb re-called the 5' RACE reads and gives one entry per CDR3 protein, without DNA. The sample table sets out about 260,000 distinct CDR3 sequences. Germline V CDR1 and CDR2: SGHTA, FQGNSA. The CDR3 sequence is 14 residues long. The TCR sequence derives from a woman between 18 and 75 years old in good health. The chain couples TRBV7-2 to TRBJ2-3; TCRdb's D gene call, TRBD2, goes unchecked for lack of DNA. Material for sequencing was blood T cells: a sorted CD56 or NKG2C T cell subset, CD4+ or CD8+ T cells, or bulk PBMC T cells (not recorded which). CDR3 loop: CASKKRGSTDTQYF.